The TCR beta chain under discussion was sequenced for a study of T cell responses to AZD1222 COVID-19 vaccine. Study-level results: After two AZD1222 doses, spike-specific TCR breadth and depth rose versus day 0. Clonal diversity was possibly underestimated; the donors were predominantly white British and more often female.

Points on this clone: Its antigen is not known.

The table came from immunoSEQ multiplex PCR; TCRdb's copy has only in-frame clones and leaves some out. Among 100,000 or so clones listed, roughly 84% were seen once. Germline V gene lookup returns CDR1 LGHDT and CDR2 YNNKEL (reference sequence). Between the trimmed V and J ends, which lost 4 bases and 4 bases, there was a span of 28 bases. This CDR3 comprises 19 residues. The chain combines TRBV3-1 (or the pseudogene TRBV3-2) with TRBJ1-1, with unresolved D. The clonotype originates from an adult in good health. The sample was peripheral blood, taken on day 0 of AZD1222 vaccination. CDR3 in amino acids: CASSLLHGNDLTSGTEAFF. CDR3 DNA sequence: TGTGCCAGCAGCCTCCTCCACGGAAATGACTTAACAAGTGGCACTGAAGCTTTCTTT.